These 31 T cell receptor beta chains originate from one sample sequenced in a study of human CD8 memory T cell subsets. Researchers made TCR beta libraries via UMI-labeled 5' RACE. TCRdb reprocessed the 5' RACE reads and keeps a single row for each CDR3 protein, giving no DNA. The sample has about 10,000 distinct CDR3 sequences. The specimen sequenced was CD8+ T cells from PBMCs. The receptor set was obtained from a human donor in good health.

This CDR3 reads CASSESMDEQFF. The chain uses TRBV6-6 and TRBJ2-1. The CDR3 is 12 amino acids. The V gene's germline CDR1 is MNHNY and CDR2 SVGAGI (reference sequence).

This chain connects TRBV7-9 to TRBJ2-7; TCRdb indicates TRBD1, and absent DNA this call remains unverified. CDR3 length: 14 residues. Germline CDR1 is SEHNR and CDR2 is FQNEAQ (reference sequence). CDR3 loop: CASSRTGTTYEQYF.

The gene calls are TRBV9 and TRBJ2-1. The germline CDR1 and CDR2 sequences are SGDLS and YYNGEE. The CDR3 is 13 amino acids. CDR3 sequence reads: CASSGLTVGEQFF.

The chain joins TRBV2 to TRBJ1-5. In germline, CDR1 is SNHLY, CDR2 FYNNEI. There are 17 residues in the CDR3. CDR3 residues: CASSDKYTKISNQPQHF.

The rearrangement links TRBV3-1 to TRBJ2-3; the D gene TCRdb calls, TRBD1, cannot be checked with no DNA. Looked up from germline, CDR1 is LGHDT and CDR2 is YNNKEL (reference sequence). The CDR3 runs 16 residues. The CDR3 loop is CASSPRWDRSTDTQYF.

This chain links TRBV27 with TRBJ2-7. The CDR3 is made up of 11 amino acids. Germline lookup yields CDR1 MNHEY and CDR2 SMNVEV (reference sequence). The CDR3 spells CASSFGYEQYF.

This clonotype is classed as medium-sized by frequency. This sequence joins TRBV11-2 and TRBJ2-7. The CDR3 sequence is 14 residues long. From germline, CDR1 is SGHAT and CDR2 FQNNGV. The CDR3 reads CASSPTRVTYEQYF. Supplemented by reference TRBV11-2 and TRBJ2-7, the full variable domain reads EAGVAQSPRYKIIEKRQSVAFWCNPISGHATLYWYQQILGQGPKLLIQFQNNGVVDDSQLPKDRFSAERLKGVDSTLKIQPAKLEDSAVYLCASSPTRVTYEQYFGPGTRLTVT.

This chain links TRBV10-3 with TRBJ2-7; absent DNA, TCRdb's TRBD1 call cannot be checked. Germline V gives CDR1 ENHRY, CDR2 SYGVKD. The CDR3 spans 15 residues. CDR3: CAISLEGQEIYEQYF.

V and J are TRBV9 and TRBJ2-7. The CDR3 runs 14 residues. The V gene's germline CDR1 is SGDLS and CDR2 YYNGEE. The chain's CDR3 is CASSVEGSNYEQYF.

The chain combines TRBV9 with TRBJ2-1; the D gene TCRdb calls, TRBD2, cannot be checked with no DNA. CDR1 and CDR2 from the germline V gene are SGDLS and YYNGEE. There are 19 residues in the CDR3. The chain's CDR3 is CASSVESGGLQSSYNEQFF.

V and J are TRBV29-1 and TRBJ2-3; with no DNA, the TCRdb D assignment of TRBD1 cannot be verified. This CDR3 is 17 amino acids long. Germline V gives CDR1 SQVTM, CDR2 ANQGSEA. The CDR3 is CSVEDFEGQGLLDTQYF.

The chain has TRBV7-8 and TRBJ1-1; TCRdb names TRBD1, which stays unverified in the absence of DNA. This CDR3 is built from 14 residues. The germline V gene has CDR1 SGHVS and CDR2 FQNEAQ. CDR3 in amino acids: CASSLWGEGVEAFF.

V and J are TRBV4-3 and TRBJ2-7; TCRdb's assignment of TRBD2 cannot be checked, as there is no DNA. The CDR3 is 15 amino acids. CDR1 and CDR2 from the germline V gene are LGHNA and YSLEER. The CDR3 loop is CASSQDRDFIYEQYF.

The chain has TRBV7-9 and TRBJ1-5; TCRdb gives TRBD1 as the D gene, but with no DNA this cannot be confirmed. The CDR3 extends over 14 amino acids. Germline loops: CDR1 SEHNR, CDR2 FQNEAQ (reference sequence). CDR3: CASSPTGKGQPQHF.

The gene calls are TRBV5-1 and TRBJ1-1; TCRdb lists TRBD1, though no DNA is available to test this call. The CDR3 contains 18 residues. Germline-derived CDR1 and CDR2 are SGHRS and YFSETQ. CDR3 region: CASSLGARGVQVNTEAFF.

V usage is TRBV25-1 and J usage is TRBJ2-7. The germline CDR1 and CDR2 sequences are MGHDK and SYGVNS. This CDR3 comprises 11 residues. The CDR3 protein is CASGSNYEQYF.

This chain's CDR3 is CASRALAGGTTGELFF. The gene calls are TRBV6-1 and TRBJ2-2; TCRdb lists TRBD2, though no DNA is available to test this call. The CDR3 is made up of 16 amino acids. The V gene's germline CDR1 is MNHNS and CDR2 SASEGT.

The CDR3 here is CASSFTSGNGEQYF. The rearrangement uses TRBV7-2 and TRBJ2-7; TCRdb names TRBD2, which stays unverified in the absence of DNA. The CDR3 runs to 14 residues. Germline loops: CDR1 SGHTA, CDR2 FQGNSA.

V is TRBV6-5 and J is TRBJ2-2; TCRdb lists TRBD1, though no DNA is available to test this call. This CDR3 is built from 14 residues. Germline V CDR1 and CDR2: MNHEY, SVGAGI. CDR3 in amino acids: CASLTGGSTGELFF.

The chain recombines TRBV10-2 with TRBJ1-1. CDR1 is WSHSY and CDR2 is SAAADI in the germline V gene. The CDR3 totals 12 residues. CDR3 residues: CASRVMNTEAFF.

The genes are TRBV12-3 or TRBV12-4 and TRBJ2-7; TCRdb's D call of TRBD1 is untestable without DNA. There are 15 residues in the CDR3. The CDR3 protein is CASSPQGGGLGEQYF.

The chain joins TRBV5-1 to TRBJ2-1; TCRdb designates TRBD1, a call that cannot be tested without DNA. Germline values: CDR1 SGHRS, CDR2 YFSETQ. CDR3 length equals 16 residues. The chain's CDR3 is CASSPGQGSSYNEQFF.

The rearrangement uses TRBV2 and TRBJ2-1; TCRdb outputs TRBD1, but without DNA this stays unchecked. The CDR3 runs to 11 residues. The germline V gene has CDR1 SNHLY and CDR2 FYNNEI. CDR3 sequence: CASSEGGEQFF.

This clonotype ranks as medium-sized in terms of frequency. The chain employs TRBV20-1 and TRBJ1-4. The CDR3 loop spans 14 amino acids. Germline loops: CDR1 DFQATT, CDR2 SNEGSKA (reference sequence). This CDR3 reads CSARDIRNNEKLFF.

The chain employs TRBV24-1 and TRBJ2-1. CDR3 size: 13 residues. Germline V CDR1 and CDR2: KGHDR, SFDVKD. The CDR3 sequence is CATSDASYNEQFF.

V is TRBV30 and J is TRBJ2-7; TCRdb gives TRBD1 as the D gene, but with no DNA this cannot be confirmed. Germline V gene lookup returns CDR1 GTSNPN and CDR2 SVGIG (reference sequence). The CDR3 sequence is 14 residues long. The CDR3 loop reads CAWSTPGQDGEQYF.

This rearrangement joins TRBV15 to TRBJ2-7. The CDR3 runs to 14 residues. Germline V CDR1 and CDR2: LNHNV, YYDKDF (reference sequence). The CDR3 loop reads CATSREGLGYEQYF.

The chain uses TRBV6-6 and TRBJ2-1; TCRdb names TRBD1, which stays unverified in the absence of DNA. The CDR3 has 14 amino acids. Germline CDR1 and CDR2: MNHNY and SVGAGI (reference sequence). CDR3 region: CASSTTGGGDEQFF.

The chain links TRBV9 to TRBJ2-7; the D call of TRBD1 rests on TCRdb alone, since no DNA is present to check it. This CDR3 contains 11 residues. Germline CDR1 SGDLS, CDR2 YYNGEE. CDR3 loop: CASSTGHEQYF. Supplemented by reference TRBV9 and TRBJ2-7, the full variable domain reads DSGVTQTPKHLITATGQRVTLRCSPRSGDLSVYWYQQSLDQGLQFLIQYYNGEERAKGNILERFSAQQFPDLHSELNLSSLELGDSALYFCASSTGHEQYFGPGTRLTVT.

The chain employs TRBV7-9 and TRBJ1-1; without DNA, the TCRdb call of TRBD1 cannot be checked. Germline assignment: CDR1 SEHNR and CDR2 FQNEAQ (reference sequence). This CDR3 is 15 amino acids long. This CDR3 reads CASSPLQGRAAEAFF.

V gene TRBV7-2 combines with J gene TRBJ1-1; the TRBD1 assignment by TCRdb is unverifiable without DNA. Germline values: CDR1 SGHTA, CDR2 FQGNSA. The CDR3 sequence is 18 residues long. The CDR3 is CASSPPPGQVKGGPEAFF.